This record concerns one T cell receptor beta chain sequence. TCRdb reprocessed the 5' RACE reads with MiXCR, giving one entry per CDR3 protein. The data hold approximately 480,000 distinct CDR3 sequences, with about 20% observed a single time. These data are taken from a study of T-cell memory formation after mild COVID-19. The sequence came from an adult woman who had mild COVID-19 (a few samples of this study predate the infection). Cell type and time point are not known. The specimen was PBMCs or a T cell subset sorted from them (not recorded which).

The chain's CDR3 is CASSWGPSGNEQFF. CDR3 DNA: TGTGCCAGCAGTTGGGGACCCTCGGGGAATGAGCAGTTCTTC. The rearrangement uses TRBV12-3 or TRBV12-4 and TRBJ2-1, with D tentatively TRBD1 or TRBD2 (5 bases each). The CDR3 totals 14 residues. Trimming cost V 4 bases and J 7 bases, with 14 bases left between them.